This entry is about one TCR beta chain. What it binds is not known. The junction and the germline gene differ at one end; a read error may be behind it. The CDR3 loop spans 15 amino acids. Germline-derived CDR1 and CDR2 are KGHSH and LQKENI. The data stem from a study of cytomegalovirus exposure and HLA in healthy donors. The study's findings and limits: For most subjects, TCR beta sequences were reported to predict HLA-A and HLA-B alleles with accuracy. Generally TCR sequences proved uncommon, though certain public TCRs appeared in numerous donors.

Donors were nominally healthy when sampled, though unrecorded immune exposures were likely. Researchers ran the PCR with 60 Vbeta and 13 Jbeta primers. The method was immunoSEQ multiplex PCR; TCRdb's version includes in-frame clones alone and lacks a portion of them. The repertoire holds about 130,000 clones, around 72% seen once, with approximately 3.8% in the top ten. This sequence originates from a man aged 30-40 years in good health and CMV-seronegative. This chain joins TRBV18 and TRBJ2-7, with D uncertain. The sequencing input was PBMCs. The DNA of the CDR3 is TGTGCCAGCTCATCATGGGTGAGAGGCTCCTACGAGCGGTACTTC. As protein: CASSSWVRGSYERYF. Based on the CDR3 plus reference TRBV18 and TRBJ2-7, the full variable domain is NAGVMQNPRHLVRRRGQEARLRCSPMKGHSHVYWYRQLPEEGLKFMVYLQKENIIDESGMPKERFSAEFPKEGPSILRIQQVVRGDSAAYFCASSSWVRGSYERYFGPGTRLTVT.